One T cell receptor (beta chain) is described in this entry. This specimen belongs to a study of blood T cell repertoires in COVID-19. Across the study: T cells, B-cell-depleted T cells, or PBMCs supplied cDNA or gDNA.

Measured with immunoSEQ multiplex PCR; TCRdb has only the in-frame clones, and not every one. Of about 140,000 clones listed, around 83% are singletons. The germline V gene encodes CDR1 SNHLY and CDR2 FYNNEI. Deletions cut 3 bases from V and 4 bases from J, with 15 bases between. There are 15 residues in the CDR3. The specimen sequenced was peripheral blood. The clonotype comes from a woman older than 75 with acute or convalescent COVID-19. The chain recombines TRBV2 with TRBJ1-2, with D hard to call. CDR3 in amino acids: CASSDTREGGYGYTF. The CDR3 DNA reads as TGTGCCAGCAGTGATACGAGGGAAGGTGGCTATGGCTACACCTTC.